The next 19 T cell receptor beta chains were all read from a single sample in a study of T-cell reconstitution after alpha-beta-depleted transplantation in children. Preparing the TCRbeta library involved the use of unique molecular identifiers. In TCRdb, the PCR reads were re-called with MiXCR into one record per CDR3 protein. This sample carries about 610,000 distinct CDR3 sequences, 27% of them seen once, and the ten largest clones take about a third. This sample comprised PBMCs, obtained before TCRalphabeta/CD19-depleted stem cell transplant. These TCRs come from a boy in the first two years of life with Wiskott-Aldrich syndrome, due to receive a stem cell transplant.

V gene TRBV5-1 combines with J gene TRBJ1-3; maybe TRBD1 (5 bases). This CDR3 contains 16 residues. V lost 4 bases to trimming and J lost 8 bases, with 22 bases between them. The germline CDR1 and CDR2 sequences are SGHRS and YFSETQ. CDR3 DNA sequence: TGCGCCAGCAGCGGGGCGTTGGAGGGCGAGGCGGACACCATATATTTT. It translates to CASSGALEGEADTIYF.

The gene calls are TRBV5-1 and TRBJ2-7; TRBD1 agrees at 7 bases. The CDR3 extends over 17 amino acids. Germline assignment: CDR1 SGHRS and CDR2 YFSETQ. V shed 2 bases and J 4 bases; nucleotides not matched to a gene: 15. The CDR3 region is CASSFMRQGGLPYEQYF. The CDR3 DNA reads TGCGCCAGCAGCTTTATGCGACAGGGTGGTTTACCATACGAGCAGTACTTC.

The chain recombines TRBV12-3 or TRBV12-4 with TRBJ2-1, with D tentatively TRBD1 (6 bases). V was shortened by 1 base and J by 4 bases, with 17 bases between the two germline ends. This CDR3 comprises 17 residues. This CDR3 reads CASSLVVITGQYNEQFF. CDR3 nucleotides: TGTGCCAGCAGTTTAGTAGTGATCACAGGACAGTACAATGAGCAGTTCTTC.

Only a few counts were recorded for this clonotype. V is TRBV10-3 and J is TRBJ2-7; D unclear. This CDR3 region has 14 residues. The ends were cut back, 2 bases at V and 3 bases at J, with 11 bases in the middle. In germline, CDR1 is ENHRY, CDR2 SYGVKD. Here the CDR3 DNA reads TGTGCCATCAGTGAGCGGAACGGCAACTACGAGCAGTACTTC. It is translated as CAISERNGNYEQYF.

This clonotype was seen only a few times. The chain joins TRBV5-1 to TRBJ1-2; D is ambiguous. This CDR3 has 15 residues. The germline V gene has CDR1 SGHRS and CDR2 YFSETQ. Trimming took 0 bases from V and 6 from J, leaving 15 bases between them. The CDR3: CASSLGFGSANGYTF. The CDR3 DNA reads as TGCGCCAGCAGCTTGGGTTTCGGGAGCGCAAATGGCTACACCTTC.

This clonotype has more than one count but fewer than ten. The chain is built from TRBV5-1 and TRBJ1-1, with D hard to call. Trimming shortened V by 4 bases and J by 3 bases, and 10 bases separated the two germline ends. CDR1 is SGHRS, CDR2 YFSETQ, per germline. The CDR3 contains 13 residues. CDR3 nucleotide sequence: TGCGCCAGCAGCCCCGGTTGGGACACTGAAGCTTTCTTT. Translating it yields CASSPGWDTEAFF. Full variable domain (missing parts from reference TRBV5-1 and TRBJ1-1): KAGVTQTPRYLIKTRGQQVTLSCSPISGHRSVSWYQQTPGQGLQFLFEYFSETQRNKGNFPGRFSGRQFSNSRSEMNVSTLELGDSALYLCASSPGWDTEAFFGQGTRLTVV.

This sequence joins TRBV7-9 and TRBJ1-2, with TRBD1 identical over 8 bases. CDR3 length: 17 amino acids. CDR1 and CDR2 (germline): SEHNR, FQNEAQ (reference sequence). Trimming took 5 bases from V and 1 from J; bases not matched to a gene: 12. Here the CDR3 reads CASSGGTGPNFNYGYTF. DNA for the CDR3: TGTGCCAGCAGCGGGGGGACAGGACCCAATTTTAACTATGGCTACACCTTC.

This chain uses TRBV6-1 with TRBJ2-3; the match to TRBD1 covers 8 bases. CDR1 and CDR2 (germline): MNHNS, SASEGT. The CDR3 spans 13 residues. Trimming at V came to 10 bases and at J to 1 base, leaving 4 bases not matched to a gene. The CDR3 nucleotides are TGTGCCACCACAGGGGGAGGCACAGATACGCAGTATTTT. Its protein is CATTGGGTDTQYF.

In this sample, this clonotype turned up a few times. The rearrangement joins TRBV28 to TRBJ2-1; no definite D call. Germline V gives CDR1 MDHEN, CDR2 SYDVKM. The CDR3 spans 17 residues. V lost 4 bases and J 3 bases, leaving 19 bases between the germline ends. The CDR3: CASSSSDTQSLYNEQFF. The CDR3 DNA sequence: TGTGCCAGCAGTTCCTCCGATACTCAGTCCCTCTACAATGAGCAGTTCTTC.

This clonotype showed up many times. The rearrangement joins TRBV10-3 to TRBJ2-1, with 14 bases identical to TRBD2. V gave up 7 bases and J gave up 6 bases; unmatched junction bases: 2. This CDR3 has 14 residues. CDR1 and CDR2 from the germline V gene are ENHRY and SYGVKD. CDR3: CAITGLAGGNEQFF. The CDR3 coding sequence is TGTGCCATCACCGGACTAGCGGGAGGCAATGAGCAGTTCTTC.

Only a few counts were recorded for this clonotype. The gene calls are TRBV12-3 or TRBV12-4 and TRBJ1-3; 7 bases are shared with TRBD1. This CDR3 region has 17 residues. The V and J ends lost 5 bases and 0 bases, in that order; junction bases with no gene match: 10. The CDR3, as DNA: TGTGCCAGCAGTCCCCGGACAGGCCGGAGCTCTGGAAACACCATATATTTT. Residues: CASSPRTGRSSGNTIYF.

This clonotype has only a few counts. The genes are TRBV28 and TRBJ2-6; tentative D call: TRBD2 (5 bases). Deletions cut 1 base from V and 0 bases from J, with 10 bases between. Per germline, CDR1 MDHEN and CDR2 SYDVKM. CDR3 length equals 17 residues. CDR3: CASSLYGVGSGANVLTF. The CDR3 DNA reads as TGTGCCAGCAGTTTATACGGGGTGGGCTCTGGGGCCAACGTCCTGACTTTC.

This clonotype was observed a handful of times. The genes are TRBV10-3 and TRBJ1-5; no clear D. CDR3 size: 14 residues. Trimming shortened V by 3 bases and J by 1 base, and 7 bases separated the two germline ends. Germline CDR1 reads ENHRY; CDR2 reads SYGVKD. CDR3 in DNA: TGTGCCATCAGTGAATCTAAGAGCAATCAGCCCCAGCATTTT. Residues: CAISESKSNQPQHF.

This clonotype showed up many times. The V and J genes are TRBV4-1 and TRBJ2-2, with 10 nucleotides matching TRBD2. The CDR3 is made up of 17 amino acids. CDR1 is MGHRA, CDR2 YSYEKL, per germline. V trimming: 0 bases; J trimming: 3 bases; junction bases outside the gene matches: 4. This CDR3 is CASSQDKLAGDTGELFF. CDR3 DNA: TGCGCCAGCAGCCAAGATAAGCTAGCGGGAGACACCGGGGAGCTGTTTTTT.

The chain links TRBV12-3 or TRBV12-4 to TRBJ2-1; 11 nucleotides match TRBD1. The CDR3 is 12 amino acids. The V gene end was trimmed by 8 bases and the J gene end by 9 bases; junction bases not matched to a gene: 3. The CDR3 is CASRGQGAEQFF. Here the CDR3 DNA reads TGTGCCAGCCGTGGACAGGGGGCTGAGCAGTTCTTC.

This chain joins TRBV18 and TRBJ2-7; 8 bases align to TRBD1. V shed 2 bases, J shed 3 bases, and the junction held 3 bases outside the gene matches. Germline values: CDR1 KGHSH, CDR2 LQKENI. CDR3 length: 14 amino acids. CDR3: CASSPIQGGYEQYF. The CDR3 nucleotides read TGTGCCAGCTCACCAATACAGGGGGGCTACGAGCAGTACTTC.

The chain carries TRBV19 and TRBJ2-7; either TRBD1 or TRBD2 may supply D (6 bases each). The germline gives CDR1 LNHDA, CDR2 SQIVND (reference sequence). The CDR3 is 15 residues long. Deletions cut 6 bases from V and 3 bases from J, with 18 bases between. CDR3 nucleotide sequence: TGTGCCAGTAGCCTCAAGGGGGGTTGGGACTACGAGCAGTACTTC. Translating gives CASSLKGGWDYEQYF.

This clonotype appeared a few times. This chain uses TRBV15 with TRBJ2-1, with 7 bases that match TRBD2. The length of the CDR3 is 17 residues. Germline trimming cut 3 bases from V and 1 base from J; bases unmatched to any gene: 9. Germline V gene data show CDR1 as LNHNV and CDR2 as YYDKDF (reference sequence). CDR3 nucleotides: TGTGCCACCAGCAGGGATGGGGGGGGGAGATCCTACAATGAGCAGTTCTTC. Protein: CATSRDGGGRSYNEQFF.

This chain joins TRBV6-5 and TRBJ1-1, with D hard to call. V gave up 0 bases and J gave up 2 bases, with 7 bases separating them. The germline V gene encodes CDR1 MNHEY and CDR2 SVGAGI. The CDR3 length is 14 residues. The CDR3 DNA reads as TGTGCCAGCAGTTACTCGAGCGTAAACACTGAAGCTTTCTTT. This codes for CASSYSSVNTEAFF.